These T cell receptor beta chains were read from a single sample in a study of T cells in Graves' hyperthyroidism and ophthalmopathy. One entry per CDR3 protein results from TCRdb running MiXCR on the multiplex PCR reads. The table lists a few hundred thousand distinct CDR3 sequences, roughly 45% of them singletons. Material: peripheral blood or thyroid tissue (not recorded which). These receptors were obtained from an adult woman with Graves' disease, either hyperthyroidism or ophthalmopathy (not recorded which). The CDR3 runs from the conserved cysteine through the conserved F or W. The order of the fields is D gene, J gene, clone size, V gene, CDR3 DNA, CDR3 protein. The D gene is left open where the match is weak. Only part of the rows carry a size: once, few, many, or a class if the clone is expanded.

d_gene: -; j_gene: TRBJ1-2; abundance: few; v_gene: TRBV12-3/TRBV12-4; CDR3nt: TGTGCCAGCAGTTTAGCAGGAGGACCTTATGGCTACACCTTC; CDR3aa: CASSLAGGPYGYTF
d_gene: -; j_gene: TRBJ2-5; abundance: once; v_gene: TRBV5-1; CDR3nt: TGCGCCAGCAGCGCGCTATCGGGAGAAGAGACCCAGTACTTC; CDR3aa: CASSALSGEETQYF
d_gene: -; j_gene: TRBJ2-3; abundance: -; v_gene: TRBV10-3; CDR3nt: TGTGCCATCAGTAACCCCAGGGGAACCACAGATACGCAGTATTTT; CDR3aa: CAISNPRGTTDTQYF
d_gene: TRBD2; j_gene: TRBJ2-7; abundance: -; v_gene: TRBV29-1; CDR3nt: TGCAGCGCCGTTTTGGGCGGGAGCTCCTACGAGCAGTACTTC; CDR3aa: CSAVLGGSSYEQYF
d_gene: -; j_gene: TRBJ1-2; abundance: -; v_gene: TRBV7-2; CDR3nt: TGTGCCAGCAGCTTCCTACCGGGGCAAAGAGAAGGCTACACCTTC; CDR3aa: CASSFLPGQREGYTF
d_gene: TRBD2; j_gene: TRBJ2-7; abundance: -; v_gene: TRBV2; CDR3nt: TGTGCCAGCAGCCTTCAAACTAGCGGGAGCTCCTACGAGCAGTACTTC; CDR3aa: CASSLQTSGSSYEQYF
d_gene: TRBD1; j_gene: TRBJ1-1; abundance: many; v_gene: TRBV20-1; CDR3nt: TGCAGTGGGGGACAGGTCAACACTGAAGCTTTCTTT; CDR3aa: CSGGQVNTEAFF
d_gene: -; j_gene: TRBJ2-6; abundance: -; v_gene: TRBV7-9; CDR3nt: TGTGCCAGCAGCTCGGCCCTGGGGTCTGGGGCCAACGTCCTGACTTTC; CDR3aa: CASSSALGSGANVLTF
d_gene: -; j_gene: TRBJ1-2; abundance: -; v_gene: TRBV19; CDR3nt: TGTGCCAGTAGGACTATCTTATTTGGGGGGCAACACTATGGCTACACCTTC; CDR3aa: CASRTILFGGQHYGYTF
d_gene: -; j_gene: TRBJ1-2; abundance: -; v_gene: TRBV15; CDR3nt: TGTGCCACCAGCAGAGTACGAGGGGGGTTTCATGGCTACACCTTC; CDR3aa: CATSRVRGGFHGYTF
d_gene: -; j_gene: TRBJ1-6; abundance: few; v_gene: TRBV15; CDR3nt: TGTGCCAGCAGAGAGTTACATAATTCACCCCTCCACTTT; CDR3aa: CASRELHNSPLHF
d_gene: -; j_gene: TRBJ1-3; abundance: many; v_gene: TRBV20-1; CDR3nt: TGCAGTGCTAGTAGCTCTGGAAACACCATATATTTT; CDR3aa: CSASSSGNTIYF
d_gene: -; j_gene: TRBJ1-2; abundance: -; v_gene: TRBV4-2; CDR3nt: TGTGCCAGCAGCCCGTCGGGACAATTCTATGGCTACACCTTC; CDR3aa: CASSPSGQFYGYTF
d_gene: TRBD2; j_gene: TRBJ2-5; abundance: -; v_gene: TRBV5-5; CDR3nt: TGTGCCAGCAGCTTAGGAGCGGGGGGCACGAAGGAGACCCAGTACTTC; CDR3aa: CASSLGAGGTKETQYF
d_gene: -; j_gene: TRBJ2-7; abundance: -; v_gene: TRBV20-1; CDR3nt: TGCAGTGCTAGAGATAGTGAGCGTTCGGTCCACGAGCAGTACTTC; CDR3aa: CSARDSERSVHEQYF
d_gene: TRBD1; j_gene: TRBJ1-1; abundance: -; v_gene: TRBV18; CDR3nt: TGTGCCAGCTCAGACAGGGTCGGGCTGAACACTGAAGCTTTCTTT; CDR3aa: CASSDRVGLNTEAFF
d_gene: -; j_gene: TRBJ1-3; abundance: -; v_gene: TRBV5-4; CDR3nt: TGTGCCAGCAGCGAGGGACACCCCAACTCTGGAAACACCATATATTTT; CDR3aa: CASSEGHPNSGNTIYF
d_gene: -; j_gene: TRBJ2-5; abundance: many; v_gene: TRBV7-3; CDR3nt: TGTGCCAGCAGCTTGGGACGTACTATTGGGCCCCAGTACTTC; CDR3aa: CASSLGRTIGPQYF
d_gene: -; j_gene: TRBJ1-5; abundance: -; v_gene: TRBV15; CDR3nt: TGTGCCACCGGAGACGACAGTTATCAGCCCCAGCATTTT; CDR3aa: CATGDDSYQPQHF